This T cell receptor beta chain was sequenced during a study of Ad26.COV2.S vaccination and SARS-CoV-2 variants. As concerns this clone: Its cognate antigen is unknown.

Generated by immunoSEQ multiplex PCR, the TCRdb table keeps only in-frame clones and is missing some. Among 350,000 to 450,000 clones listed, around 90% were seen once. Notes on the study in general: Responses of spike-specific T cells (both CD8+ and CD4+) reportedly showed substantial breadth after vaccination. Participants in the vaccine arm had higher spike-specific TCR breadth; placebo recipients had lower. Total T cell responses were possibly underestimated by TCR breadth and depth analyses.

Germline CDR1 reads LNHNV; CDR2 reads YYDKDF (reference sequence). There are 15 residues in the CDR3. V was shortened by 5 bases and J by 0 bases, with 13 bases between the two germline ends. Specimen: peripheral blood, collected after recovery from COVID-19. The chain has TRBV15 and TRBJ1-2, with D tentatively TRBD1 (5 bases). This clonotype was sampled from a human donor who had recovered from COVID-19. CDR3 DNA: TGTGCCACCAGCGCGAGACAGACCGCTAACTATGGCTACACCTTC. Translation: CATSARQTANYGYTF.